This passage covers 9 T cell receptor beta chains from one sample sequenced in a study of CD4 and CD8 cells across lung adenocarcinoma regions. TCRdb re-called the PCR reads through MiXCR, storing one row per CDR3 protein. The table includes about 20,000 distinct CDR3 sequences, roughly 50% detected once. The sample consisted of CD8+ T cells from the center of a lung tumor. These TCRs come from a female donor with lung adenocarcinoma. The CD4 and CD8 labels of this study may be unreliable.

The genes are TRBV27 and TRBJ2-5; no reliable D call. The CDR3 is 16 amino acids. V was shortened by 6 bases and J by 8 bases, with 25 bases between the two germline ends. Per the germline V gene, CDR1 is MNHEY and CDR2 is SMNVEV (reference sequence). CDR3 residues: CASRKQGVRDKNTQYF. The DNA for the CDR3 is TGTGCCAGCAGAAAACAAGGAGTGCGTGACAAAAACACCCAGTACTTC.

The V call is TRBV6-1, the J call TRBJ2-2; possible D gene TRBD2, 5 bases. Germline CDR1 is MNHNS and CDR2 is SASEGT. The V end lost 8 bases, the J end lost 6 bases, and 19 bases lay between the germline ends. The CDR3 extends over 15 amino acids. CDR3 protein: CASSPKRLIAGELFF. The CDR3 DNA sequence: TGTGCCAGCTCCCCTAAGCGGTTAATCGCCGGGGAGCTGTTTTTT.

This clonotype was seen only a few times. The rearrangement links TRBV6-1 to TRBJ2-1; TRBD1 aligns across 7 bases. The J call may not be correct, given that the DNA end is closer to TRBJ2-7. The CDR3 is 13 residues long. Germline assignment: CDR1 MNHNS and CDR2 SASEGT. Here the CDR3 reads CASSEGQGLGQYF. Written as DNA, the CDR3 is TGTGCCAGCAGTGAAGGACAGGGCTTGGGGCAGTACTTC.

CDR3 nucleotides: TGCGCCAGCAGGTTAGCGGCTAGCACAGATACGCAGTATTTT. Translation gives CASRLAASTDTQYF. The V call is TRBV5-1, the J call TRBJ2-3; D may be TRBD2 (6 bases). Germline V gives CDR1 SGHRS, CDR2 YFSETQ. The CDR3 spans 14 residues. V was trimmed by 5 bases and J by 0 bases, leaving 10 bases between them.

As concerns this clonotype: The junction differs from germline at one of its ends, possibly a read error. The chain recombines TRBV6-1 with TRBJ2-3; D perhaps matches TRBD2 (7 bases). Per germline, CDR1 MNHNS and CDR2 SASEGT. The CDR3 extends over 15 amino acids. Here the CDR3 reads CAGSDGGLYQDTQYF. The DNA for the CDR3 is TGTGCCGGGAGTGACGGGGGGCTTTACCAAGATACGCAGTATTTC.

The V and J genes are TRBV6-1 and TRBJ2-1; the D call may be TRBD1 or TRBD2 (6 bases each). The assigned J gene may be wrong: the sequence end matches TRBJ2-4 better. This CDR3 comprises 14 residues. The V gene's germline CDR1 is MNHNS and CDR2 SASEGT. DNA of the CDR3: TGTGCGACGATCGGCGCGGGACACCAAGACATTCAGTACTTC. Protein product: CATIGAGHQDIQYF.

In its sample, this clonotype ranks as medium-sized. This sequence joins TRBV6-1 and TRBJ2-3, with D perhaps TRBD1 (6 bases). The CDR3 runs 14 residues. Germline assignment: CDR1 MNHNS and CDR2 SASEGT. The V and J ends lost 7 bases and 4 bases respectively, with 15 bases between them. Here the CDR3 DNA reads TGTGCCAGCATATGGTCTTCAGGGGCAGATACGCAGTATTTT. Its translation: CASIWSSGADTQYF.

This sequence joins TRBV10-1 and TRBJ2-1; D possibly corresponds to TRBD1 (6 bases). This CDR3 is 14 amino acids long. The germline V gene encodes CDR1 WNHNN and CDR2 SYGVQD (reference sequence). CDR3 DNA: TGCGCGGGGAGTGGGGCCAGGGGCCGAGACACCCAGTTCTTC. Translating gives CAGSGARGRDTQFF.

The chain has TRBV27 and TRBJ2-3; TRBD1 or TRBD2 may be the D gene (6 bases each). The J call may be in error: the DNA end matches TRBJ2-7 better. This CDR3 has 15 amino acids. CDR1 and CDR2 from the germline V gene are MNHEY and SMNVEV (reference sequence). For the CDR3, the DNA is TGTGCCAGGGGGACCGGGGGCCGGGACGCAGAGACGCAGTACTTC. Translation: CARGTGGRDAETQYF.